Described below is a single T cell receptor (beta chain) sequence and its context. Investigators amplified TCR beta CDR3 regions from RNA transcripts. Investigators did first-round RT-PCR with HTBI primers, then second-round multiplex PCR. TCRdb reanalysed the multiplex PCR reads using MiXCR and keeps one entry per CDR3 protein. The sample yields fewer than 400,000 distinct CDR3 sequences, around 17% seen once. This specimen belongs to a study of Graves' ophthalmopathy and Graves' hyperthyroidism. V was pared by 3 bases and J by 7 bases, with 10 bases between. The CDR3 has 13 amino acids. Sequenced input: peripheral blood. This TCR came from a woman aged 18-35 years with Graves' ophthalmopathy. The V and J genes are TRBV12-3 or TRBV12-4 and TRBJ1-5; D uncertain. CDR3 in DNA: TGTGCCAGCAGTTTGACTGGCCGGCAGCCCCAGCATTTT. Protein: CASSLTGRQPQHF.